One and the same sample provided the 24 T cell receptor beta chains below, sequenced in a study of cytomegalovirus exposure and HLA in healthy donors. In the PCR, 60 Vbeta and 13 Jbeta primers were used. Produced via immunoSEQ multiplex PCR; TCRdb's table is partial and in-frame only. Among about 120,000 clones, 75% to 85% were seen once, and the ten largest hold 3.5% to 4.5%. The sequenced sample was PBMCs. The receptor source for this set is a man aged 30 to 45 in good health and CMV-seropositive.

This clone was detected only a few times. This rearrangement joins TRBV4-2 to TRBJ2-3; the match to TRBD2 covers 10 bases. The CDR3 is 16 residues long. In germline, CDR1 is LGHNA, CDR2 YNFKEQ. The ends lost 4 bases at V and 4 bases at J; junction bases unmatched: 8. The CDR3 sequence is CASSPSGTSEADTQYF. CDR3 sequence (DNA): TGTGCCAGCAGCCCATCCGGGACTAGCGAGGCAGATACGCAGTATTTT.

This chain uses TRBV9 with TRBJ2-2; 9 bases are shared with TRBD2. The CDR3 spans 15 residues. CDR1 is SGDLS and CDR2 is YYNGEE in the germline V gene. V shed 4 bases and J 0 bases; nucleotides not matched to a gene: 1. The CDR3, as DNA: TGTGCCAGCAGCCTAGCGGGGACGAACACCGGGGAGCTGTTTTTT. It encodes CASSLAGTNTGELFF.

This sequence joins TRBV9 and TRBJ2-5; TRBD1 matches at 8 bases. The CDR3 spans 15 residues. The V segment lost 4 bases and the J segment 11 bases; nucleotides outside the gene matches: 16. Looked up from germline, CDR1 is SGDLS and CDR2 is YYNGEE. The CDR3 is CASSTGQGLFEEQYF. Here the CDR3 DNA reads TGTGCCAGCAGCACTGGACAGGGCCTTTTCGAGGAGCAGTACTTC. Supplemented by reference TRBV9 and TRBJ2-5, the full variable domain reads DSGVTQTPKHLITATGQRVTLRCSPRSGDLSVYWYQQSLDQGLQFLIQYYNGEERAKGNILERFSAQQFPDLHSELNLSSLELGDSALYFCASSTGQGLFEEQYFGPGTRLLVL.

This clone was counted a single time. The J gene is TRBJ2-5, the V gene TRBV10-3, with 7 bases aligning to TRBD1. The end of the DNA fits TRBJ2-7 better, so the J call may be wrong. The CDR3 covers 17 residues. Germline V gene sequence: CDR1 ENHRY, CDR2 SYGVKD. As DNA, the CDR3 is TGTGCCATCAGTGGTTTTAGGGACAGCGGTAGCTCCTACGAGCAGTACTTC. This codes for CAISGFRDSGSSYEQYF.

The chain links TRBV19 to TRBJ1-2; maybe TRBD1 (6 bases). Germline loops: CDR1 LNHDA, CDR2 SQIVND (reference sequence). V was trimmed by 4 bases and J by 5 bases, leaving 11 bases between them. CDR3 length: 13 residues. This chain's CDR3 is CASSTGAEYGYTF. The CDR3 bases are TGTGCCAGTAGTACAGGGGCCGAATATGGCTACACCTTC. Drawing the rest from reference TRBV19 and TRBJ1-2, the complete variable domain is DGGITQSPKYLFRKEGQNVTLSCEQNLNHDAMYWYRQDPGQGLRLIYYSQIVNDFQKGDIAEGYSVSREKKESFPLTVTSAQKNPTAFYLCASSTGAEYGYTFGSGTRLTVV.

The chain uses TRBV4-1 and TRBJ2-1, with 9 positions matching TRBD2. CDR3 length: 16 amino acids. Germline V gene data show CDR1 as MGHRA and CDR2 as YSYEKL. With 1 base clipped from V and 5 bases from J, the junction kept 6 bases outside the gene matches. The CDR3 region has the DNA TGCGCCAGCAGCCAAGTAGGCGGGAGGGCCCACAATGAGCAGTTCTTC. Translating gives CASSQVGGRAHNEQFF.

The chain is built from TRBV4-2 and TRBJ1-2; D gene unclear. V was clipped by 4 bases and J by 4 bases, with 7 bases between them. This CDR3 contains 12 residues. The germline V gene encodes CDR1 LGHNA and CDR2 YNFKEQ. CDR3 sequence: CASSRLPYGYTF. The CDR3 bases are TGTGCCAGCAGCCGACTTCCCTATGGCTACACCTTC.

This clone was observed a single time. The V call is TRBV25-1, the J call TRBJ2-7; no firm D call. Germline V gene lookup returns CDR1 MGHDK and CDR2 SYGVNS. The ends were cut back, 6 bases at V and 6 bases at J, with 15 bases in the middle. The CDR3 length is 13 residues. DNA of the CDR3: TGTGCCAGCAGGACTTCGATGACTGGCGAGCAGTACTTC. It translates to CASRTSMTGEQYF.

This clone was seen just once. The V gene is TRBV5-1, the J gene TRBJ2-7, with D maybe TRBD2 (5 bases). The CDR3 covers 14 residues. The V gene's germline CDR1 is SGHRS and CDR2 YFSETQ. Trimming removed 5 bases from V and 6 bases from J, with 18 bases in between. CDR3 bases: TGCGCCAGCAGGGAGGCATCCCAGTCGCTCGAGCAGTACTTC. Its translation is CASREASQSLEQYF. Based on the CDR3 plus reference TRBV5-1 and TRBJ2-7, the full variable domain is KAGVTQTPRYLIKTRGQQVTLSCSPISGHRSVSWYQQTPGQGLQFLFEYFSETQRNKGNFPGRFSGRQFSNSRSEMNVSTLELGDSALYLCASREASQSLEQYFGPGTRLTVT.

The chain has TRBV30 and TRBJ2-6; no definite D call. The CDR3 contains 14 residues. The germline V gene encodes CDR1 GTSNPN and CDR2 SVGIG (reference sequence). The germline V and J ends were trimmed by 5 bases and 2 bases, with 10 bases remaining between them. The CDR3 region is CAWSLGAGANVLTF. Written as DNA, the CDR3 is TGTGCCTGGTCTTTGGGCGCTGGGGCCAACGTCCTGACTTTC.

The DNA for the CDR3 is TGTGCCAGCAGCGCGGAAGGAGCGGGGGGGAGCCAAGAGACCCAGTACTTC. It translates to CASSAEGAGGSQETQYF. The rearrangement uses TRBV11-3 and TRBJ2-5; 10 bases align to TRBD2. This CDR3 is built from 17 residues. Germline values: CDR1 SGHNT, CDR2 YENEEA. Losses at the gene ends were 5 bases for V and 1 base for J; bases not matched to a gene: 10.

The chain's CDR3 is CASSYVGRTEAFF. The CDR3, as DNA: TGTGCCAGCAGTTATGTAGGGAGGACTGAAGCTTTCTTT. The gene calls are TRBV6-5 and TRBJ1-1; no clear D. The CDR3 is made up of 13 amino acids. Germline V gene data show CDR1 as MNHEY and CDR2 as SVGAGI. The V end was cut by 3 bases, the J end by 5 bases, with 10 bases between.

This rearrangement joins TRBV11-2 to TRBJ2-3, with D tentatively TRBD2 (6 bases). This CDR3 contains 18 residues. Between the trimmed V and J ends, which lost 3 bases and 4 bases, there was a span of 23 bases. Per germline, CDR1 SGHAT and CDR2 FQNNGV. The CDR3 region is CASSFVSFRGMDPDTQYF. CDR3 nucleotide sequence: TGTGCCAGCAGCTTTGTTTCATTTCGCGGGATGGATCCAGATACGCAGTATTTT. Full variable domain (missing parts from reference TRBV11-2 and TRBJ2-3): EAGVAQSPRYKIIEKRQSVAFWCNPISGHATLYWYQQILGQGPKLLIQFQNNGVVDDSQLPKDRFSAERLKGVDSTLKIQPAKLEDSAVYLCASSFVSFRGMDPDTQYFGPGTRLTVL.

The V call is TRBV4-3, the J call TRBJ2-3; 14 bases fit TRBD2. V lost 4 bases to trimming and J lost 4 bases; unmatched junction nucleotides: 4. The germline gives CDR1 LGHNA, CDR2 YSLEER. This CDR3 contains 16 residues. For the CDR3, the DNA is TGCGCCAGCAGCCTCGGGACTAGCGGGGGAGCAGATACGCAGTATTTT. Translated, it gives CASSLGTSGGADTQYF.

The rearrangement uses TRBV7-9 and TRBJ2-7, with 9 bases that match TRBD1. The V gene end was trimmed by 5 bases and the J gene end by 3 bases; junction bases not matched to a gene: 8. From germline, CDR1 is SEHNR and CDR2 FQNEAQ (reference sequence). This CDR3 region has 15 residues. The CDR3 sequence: CASSQTGTGYYEQYF. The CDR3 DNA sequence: TGTGCCAGCAGCCAAACCGGGACAGGGTACTACGAGCAGTACTTC.

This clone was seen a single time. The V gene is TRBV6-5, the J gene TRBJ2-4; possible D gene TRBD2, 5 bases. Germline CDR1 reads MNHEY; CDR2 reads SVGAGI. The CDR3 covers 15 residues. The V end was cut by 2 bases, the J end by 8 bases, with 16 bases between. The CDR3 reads CASSYTLLGLDIQYF. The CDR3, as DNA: TGTGCCAGCAGTTACACATTACTAGGCCTGGACATTCAGTACTTC.

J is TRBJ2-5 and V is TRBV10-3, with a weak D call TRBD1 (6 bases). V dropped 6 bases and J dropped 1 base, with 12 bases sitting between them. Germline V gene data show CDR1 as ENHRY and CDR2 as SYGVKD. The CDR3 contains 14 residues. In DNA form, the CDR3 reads TGTGCCATCAGCGGTCAGGGGTCCCAAGAGACCCAGTACTTC. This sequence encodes CAISGQGSQETQYF.

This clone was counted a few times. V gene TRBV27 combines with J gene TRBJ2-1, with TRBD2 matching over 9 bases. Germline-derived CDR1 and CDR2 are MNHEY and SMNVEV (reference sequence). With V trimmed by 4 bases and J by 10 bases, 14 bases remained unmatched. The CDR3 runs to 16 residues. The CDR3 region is CASSSLVGAGGGEQFF. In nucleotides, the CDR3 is TGTGCCAGCAGTTCTCTGGTTGGAGCGGGAGGAGGCGAGCAGTTCTTC.

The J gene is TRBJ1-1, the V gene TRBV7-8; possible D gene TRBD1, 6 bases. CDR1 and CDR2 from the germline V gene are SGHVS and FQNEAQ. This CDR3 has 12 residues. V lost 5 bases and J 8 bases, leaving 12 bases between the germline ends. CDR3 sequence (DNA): TGTGCCAGCAGCCCAAGAACAGGGGAAGCTTTCTTT. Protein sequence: CASSPRTGEAFF.

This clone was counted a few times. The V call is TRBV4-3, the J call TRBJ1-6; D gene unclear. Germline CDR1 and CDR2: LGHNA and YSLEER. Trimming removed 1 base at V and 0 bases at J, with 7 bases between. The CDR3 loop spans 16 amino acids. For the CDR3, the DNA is TGCGCCAGCAGCCAAGGAGTAAACTCCTATAATTCACCCCTCCACTTT. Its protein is CASSQGVNSYNSPLHF.

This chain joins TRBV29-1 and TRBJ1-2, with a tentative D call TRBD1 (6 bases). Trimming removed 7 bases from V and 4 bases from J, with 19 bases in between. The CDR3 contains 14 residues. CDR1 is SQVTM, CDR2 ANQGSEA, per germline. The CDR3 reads CSAARVQGGYGYTF. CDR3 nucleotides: TGCAGCGCAGCGCGGGTCCAAGGGGGCTATGGCTACACCTTC.

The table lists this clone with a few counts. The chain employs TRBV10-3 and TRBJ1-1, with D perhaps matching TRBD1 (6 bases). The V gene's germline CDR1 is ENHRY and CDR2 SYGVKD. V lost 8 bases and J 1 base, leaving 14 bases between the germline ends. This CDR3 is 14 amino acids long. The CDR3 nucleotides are TGTGCCATCGCCCTACAGGGCTGGAACACTGAAGCTTTCTTT. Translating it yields CAIALQGWNTEAFF.

The CDR3 loop is CASSLTGGSSYEQYF. DNA of the CDR3: TGTGCCAGCAGCTTAACGGGAGGGAGTTCCTACGAGCAGTACTTC. V is TRBV7-3 and J is TRBJ2-7, with 7 bases identical to TRBD2. J was trimmed by 1 base and V by 0 bases; bases with no gene match: 3. Per the germline V gene, CDR1 is SGHTA and CDR2 is FQGTGA. The CDR3 is made up of 15 amino acids.

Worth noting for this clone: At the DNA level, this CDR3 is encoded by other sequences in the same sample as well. The CDR3 loop is CASRRTGGGSEKLFF. Written as DNA, the CDR3 is TGTGCCAGCAGACGGACAGGGGGCGGTAGTGAAAAACTGTTTTTT. The chain recombines TRBV2 with TRBJ1-4, with 11 bases lining up with TRBD1. This CDR3 has 15 residues. Germline lookup yields CDR1 SNHLY and CDR2 FYNNEI. The trim removed 6 bases at V and 7 bases at J, leaving 7 bases unmatched.